This T cell receptor beta chain is drawn from a study of blood T cell repertoires in COVID-19. From germline, CDR1 is LGHDT and CDR2 YNNKEL (reference sequence). This CDR3 region has 14 residues. Trimming removed 6 bases from V and 7 bases from J; junction bases left unmatched: 9. Profiling relied on immunoSEQ multiplex PCR, and the TCRdb table lists in-frame clones only, not all of them. This sample has about 180,000 clones, with roughly 90% found just once. Input material: PBMCs or T cells enriched from blood (not recorded which). The clonotype was recovered from a human donor with acute COVID-19. The donor label of this sample is uncertain. The rearrangement links TRBV3-1 (or the pseudogene TRBV3-2) to TRBJ2-4; TRBD2 matches 7 bases. The chain's CDR3 is CASSGTMDGNIQYF. The CDR3 DNA sequence: TGTGCCAGCAGTGGGACTATGGACGGGAACATTCAGTACTTC.